The 24 T cell receptor beta chains presented below share a single source sample, sequenced in a study of blood T cell repertoires in COVID-19. Clones were read by immunoSEQ multiplex PCR, and TCRdb kept only the in-frame ones, dropping some. The profile shows roughly 260,000 clones, around 92% of them singletons. The sequencing sample was made of peripheral blood. These TCRs come from a person in their late teens or twenties with COVID-19, enrolled during active disease.

Regarding this clone: The junction and the germline gene differ at one end; a read error may be behind it. This chain links TRBV7-7 with TRBJ2-1; 7 bases line up with TRBD2. Germline-derived CDR1 and CDR2 are SSHAT and FNYEAQ (reference sequence). The CDR3 is made up of 15 amino acids. The CDR3 region has the DNA TGTGCTAGCAGCTTGAGCCGGGAGGCCTACAATGAGCAGTTCTTC. Residues: CASSLSREAYNEQFF.

V usage is TRBV7-2 and J usage is TRBJ2-2; possible D gene TRBD2, 5 bases. The germline V gene has CDR1 SGHTA and CDR2 FQGNSA. The length of the CDR3 is 15 residues. Trimming cost V 4 bases and J 0 bases, with 9 bases left between them. The CDR3 nucleotides are TGTGCCAGCAGCTGGACCGGGACGAACACCGGGGAGCTGTTTTTT. Translation: CASSWTGTNTGELFF.

CDR3 nucleotides: TGTGCCAGCAGCTTACATGTAGTTAACGTCTACAATGAGCAGTTCTTC. Protein product: CASSLHVVNVYNEQFF. The chain has TRBV7-2 and TRBJ2-1, with D unclear. Germline V gene sequence: CDR1 SGHTA, CDR2 FQGNSA. The CDR3 length is 16 residues. V was shortened by 2 bases and J by 3 bases, with 14 bases between the two germline ends.

This clone was found a few times. This chain links TRBV5-5 with TRBJ2-7; tentative D call: TRBD2 (6 bases). There are 15 residues in the CDR3. Germline lookup yields CDR1 SGHKS and CDR2 YYEKEE (reference sequence). V was clipped by 0 bases and J by 2 bases, with 12 bases between them. CDR3 residues: CASSLGGTSAYEQYF. CDR3 in DNA: TGTGCCAGCAGCTTGGGGGGGACTTCAGCCTACGAGCAGTACTTC.

The chain links TRBV4-2 to TRBJ2-3; 9 positions agree with TRBD1. Per germline, CDR1 LGHNA and CDR2 YNFKEQ. The J segment lost 4 bases and the V segment lost 3 bases, leaving 2 bases of the junction unmatched. The CDR3 is 14 amino acids. The CDR3 is CASSQRTGADTQYF. The CDR3 nucleotides are TGTGCCAGCAGCCAGAGGACAGGGGCAGATACGCAGTATTTT.

This clone has just a few counts. The CDR3 nucleotides read TGTGCCAGCAGCTTAGAGGGAGGCTACGAGCAGTACTTC. This sequence encodes CASSLEGGYEQYF. The J gene is TRBJ2-7, the V gene TRBV7-9, with TRBD2 as a possible D gene (6 bases). Looked up from germline, CDR1 is SEHNR and CDR2 is FQNEAQ (reference sequence). Deletions cut 1 base from V and 3 bases from J, with 7 bases between. The CDR3 loop spans 13 amino acids. Looking up the rest from reference TRBV7-9 and TRBJ2-7 gives the full variable domain: DTGVSQNPRHKITKRGQNVTFRCDPISEHNRLYWYRQTLGQGPEFLTYFQNEAQLEKSRLLSDRFSAERPKGSFSTLEIQRTEQGDSAMYLCASSLEGGYEQYFGPGTRLTVT.

The chain combines TRBV19 with TRBJ1-1; perhaps TRBD1 as D (6 bases). CDR1 and CDR2 (germline): LNHDA, SQIVND (reference sequence). Trimming stripped 1 base from V and 1 base from J, with 10 bases between. The CDR3 has 15 amino acids. CDR3 sequence (DNA): TGTGCCAGTAGTATAGCCCCGGGACAGAACACTGAAGCTTTCTTT. It yields the protein CASSIAPGQNTEAFF.

The rearrangement links TRBV27 to TRBJ2-1; TRBD2 matches at 13 bases. The CDR3 has 16 residues. Losses at the gene ends were 5 bases for V and 8 bases for J; bases not matched to a gene: 9. Germline-derived CDR1 and CDR2 are MNHEY and SMNVEV (reference sequence). This CDR3 reads CASSPSWTSGSHEQFF. The CDR3 coding sequence is TGTGCCAGCAGTCCTTCCTGGACTAGCGGGAGCCATGAGCAGTTCTTC.

The V call is TRBV6-6, the J call TRBJ2-3, with D tentatively TRBD2 (6 bases). Per the germline V gene, CDR1 is MNHNY and CDR2 is SVGAGI (reference sequence). The V end was cut by 10 bases, the J end by 0 bases, with 17 bases between. This CDR3 has 15 residues. The CDR3 DNA reads TGTGCCACTGGGGTAGCGGAATATAGCACAGATACGCAGTATTTT. This encodes CATGVAEYSTDTQYF.

The rearrangement uses TRBV28 and TRBJ2-5, with 9 nucleotides matching TRBD1. Trimming removed 6 bases from V and 4 bases from J; junction bases left unmatched: 3. Germline CDR1 is MDHEN and CDR2 is SYDVKM. The CDR3 loop spans 13 amino acids. DNA of the CDR3: TGTGCCAGCAGACAGGGGGCGGGAGAGACCCAGTACTTC. It encodes CASRQGAGETQYF.

In this sample, this clone turned up many times. This chain connects TRBV11-2 to TRBJ2-7, with D uncertain. Looked up from germline, CDR1 is SGHAT and CDR2 is FQNNGV. This CDR3 contains 15 residues. The germline V and J ends were trimmed by 0 bases and 2 bases, with 11 bases remaining between them. The CDR3 reads CASSLESRSAYEQYF. CDR3 DNA: TGTGCCAGCAGCTTAGAGAGCAGGTCAGCCTACGAGCAGTACTTC.

This chain joins TRBV3-1 (or the pseudogene TRBV3-2) and TRBJ2-7; a possible D gene is TRBD2 (5 bases). CDR1 is LGHDT and CDR2 is YNNKEL in the germline V gene (reference sequence). The CDR3 loop spans 14 amino acids. The germline V and J ends were trimmed by 4 bases and 9 bases, with 19 bases remaining between them. The CDR3 DNA reads TGTGCCAGCAGCCCGTCAACGGAGGTCCGGAGGCAGTACTTC. It encodes CASSPSTEVRRQYF.

The gene calls are TRBV4-3 and TRBJ2-7; D may be TRBD2 (6 bases). CDR3 length: 15 residues. The V gene lost 0 bases and the J gene lost 5 bases, with 14 bases spanning the gap. Germline V gene data show CDR1 as LGHNA and CDR2 as YSLEER. In DNA form, the CDR3 reads TGCGCCAGCAGCCAAGAGTTTACGACGGGGGACGAGCAGTACTTC. Its protein is CASSQEFTTGDEQYF.

The chain links TRBV4-1 to TRBJ1-5; D is ambiguous. CDR1 is MGHRA and CDR2 is YSYEKL in the germline V gene. The CDR3 loop spans 17 amino acids. Trimming took off 0 bases at V and 4 bases at J, with 16 bases between the two ends. CDR3 protein: CASSQDGSMSGNQPQHF. CDR3 sequence (DNA): TGCGCCAGCAGCCAAGATGGATCCATGTCGGGAAATCAGCCCCAGCATTTT.

The chain combines TRBV4-1 with TRBJ1-4; TRBD1 matches at 8 bases. Trimming cost V 4 bases and J 12 bases; bases outside gene matches: 13. The CDR3 extends over 15 amino acids. Germline-derived CDR1 and CDR2 are MGHRA and YSYEKL. CDR3 nucleotide sequence: TGCGCCAGCAGCCGGTTACCCGGGACAGGCGAAGAACTGTTTTTT. This encodes CASSRLPGTGEELFF.

V usage is TRBV7-2 and J usage is TRBJ1-5, with TRBD1 as a possible D gene (6 bases). The germline CDR1 and CDR2 sequences are SGHTA and FQGNSA. The CDR3 consists of 14 residues. V lost 4 bases to trimming and J lost 5 bases, with 12 bases between them. CDR3 sequence reads: CASSSRGIDQPQHF. The CDR3 DNA follows: TGTGCCAGCAGCTCCAGGGGTATAGATCAGCCCCAGCATTTT.

The CDR3 sequence: CAWNGQNTEAFF. The CDR3 DNA reads as TGTGCCTGGAATGGGCAGAACACTGAAGCTTTCTTT. The V call is TRBV30, the J call TRBJ1-1; no clear D. The CDR3 loop spans 12 amino acids. Germline V gives CDR1 GTSNPN, CDR2 SVGIG (reference sequence). V was shortened by 4 bases and J by 1 base, with 7 bases between the two germline ends.

A single count supports this clone. The rearrangement links TRBV5-1 to TRBJ1-4; 7 bases match TRBD1. V shed 3 bases and J 8 bases; nucleotides not matched to a gene: 10. From germline, CDR1 is SGHRS and CDR2 YFSETQ. The length of the CDR3 is 15 residues. CDR3 sequence reads: CASSSTGKGGEKLFF. CDR3 DNA: TGCGCCAGCAGCTCGACAGGGAAAGGGGGCGAAAAACTGTTTTTT.

V and J are TRBV15 and TRBJ2-1; D is unclear. Between the trimmed V and J ends, which lost 1 base and 10 bases, there was a span of 5 bases. The CDR3 covers 11 residues. Germline loops: CDR1 LNHNV, CDR2 YYDKDF (reference sequence). The CDR3 is CATSRAREQFF. The CDR3 coding sequence is TGTGCCACCAGCAGAGCTCGGGAGCAGTTCTTC.

J is TRBJ1-2 and V is TRBV15; D is uncertain. This CDR3 comprises 14 residues. Trimming shortened V by 0 bases and J by 3 bases, and 8 bases separated the two germline ends. Germline CDR1 is LNHNV and CDR2 is YYDKDF (reference sequence). Here the CDR3 DNA reads TGTGCCACCAGCAGAGATCTAGGAGACTATGGCTACACCTTC. Its translation: CATSRDLGDYGYTF.

This clone was found a few times. J is TRBJ2-1 and V is TRBV7-8; 9 bases are shared with TRBD2. CDR1 is SGHVS, CDR2 FQNEAQ, per germline. The CDR3 totals 13 residues. Unmatched junction bases numbered 5, after V lost 5 bases and J lost 9 bases. The CDR3 is CASSPQAGGEQFF. Written as DNA, the CDR3 is TGTGCCAGCAGCCCACAAGCGGGAGGTGAGCAGTTCTTC.

The chain links TRBV27 to TRBJ1-3; D is possibly TRBD1 (6 bases). Trimming cost V 5 bases and J 4 bases, with 12 bases left between them. Per the germline V gene, CDR1 is MNHEY and CDR2 is SMNVEV (reference sequence). The CDR3 has 14 amino acids. In nucleotides, the CDR3 is TGTGCCAGCAGTCAACAGGGCCAGGGAAACACCATATATTTT. It codes for CASSQQGQGNTIYF.

The V gene is TRBV12-3 or TRBV12-4, the J gene TRBJ2-7; 7 bases fit TRBD1. CDR3 length: 13 residues. The trim removed 6 bases at V and 6 bases at J, leaving 8 bases unmatched. The DNA for the CDR3 is TGTGCCAGCAGCCCCCTGACAGGGACCGAGCAGTACTTC. Translating gives CASSPLTGTEQYF.

This chain uses TRBV27 with TRBJ2-1; TRBD2 matches 13 bases. J gave up 10 bases and V 3 bases, and 9 bases lay outside the gene matches. Germline values: CDR1 MNHEY, CDR2 SMNVEV (reference sequence). The CDR3 length is 16 residues. CDR3 region: CASSFLGTSGTVEQFF. DNA of the CDR3: TGTGCCAGCAGTTTCCTGGGGACTAGCGGGACTGTAGAGCAGTTCTTC.